The 20 T cell receptor beta chains presented below share a single source sample, sequenced in a study of long-term antiretroviral therapy in people with HIV. immunoSEQ v3.0 was run at survey level. Profiled with immunoSEQ multiplex PCR; TCRdb holds only in-frame clones, not every one. The sample has about 27,000 clones, about 82% seen once. The sequencing used unsorted PBMCs, collected 0.8 years before starting antiretroviral therapy. These receptor sequences come from a man younger than 35 with HIV.

The chain uses TRBV19 and TRBJ2-1; D unresolved. V dropped 4 bases and J dropped 1 base, with 11 bases sitting between them. The germline CDR1 and CDR2 sequences are LNHDA and SQIVND (reference sequence). This CDR3 is 15 amino acids long. CDR3 residues: CASSTDLSSYNEQFF. The CDR3, as DNA: TGTGCCAGTAGTACCGACCTGAGTTCCTACAATGAGCAGTTCTTC.

The gene calls are TRBV5-8 and TRBJ1-3; D call uncertain. Germline assignment: CDR1 SGHTS and CDR2 YDEGEE. This CDR3 spans 15 amino acids. Trimming left V 4 bases short and J 2 bases short, with 13 bases between. CDR3 protein: CASSGKDGTGNTIYF. The DNA of the CDR3 is TGTGCCAGCAGCGGAAAAGATGGGACTGGAAACACCATATATTTT. The variable domain in full, completed from reference TRBV5-8 and TRBJ1-3, reads EAGVTQSPTHLIKTRGQQATLRCSPISGHTSVYWYQQALGLGLQFLLWYDEGEERNRGNFPPRFSGRQFPNYSSELNVNALELEDSALYLCASSGKDGTGNTIYFGEGSWLTVV.

This clone was seen just once. The V gene is TRBV18, the J gene TRBJ2-7; TRBD1 agrees at 9 bases. The CDR3 spans 22 residues. The germline gives CDR1 KGHSH, CDR2 LQKENI. The V gene end was trimmed by 2 bases and the J gene end by 7 bases; junction bases not matched to a gene: 30. The CDR3 sequence: CASSPARDRVENAPSGSWEQYF. Here the CDR3 DNA reads TGTGCCAGCTCACCAGCCCGGGACAGGGTGGAAAATGCTCCCTCAGGCTCCTGGGAGCAGTACTTC.

A single count supports this clone. The CDR3 region is CASSQDVDRGFFEQYF. In nucleotides, the CDR3 is TGCGCCAGCAGCCAAGACGTTGACAGGGGATTCTTCGAGCAGTACTTC. The genes are TRBV4-3 and TRBJ2-7, with 8 bases lining up with TRBD1. Trimming cost V 0 bases and J 6 bases; bases outside gene matches: 10. The V gene's germline CDR1 is LGHNA and CDR2 YSLEER. This CDR3 region has 16 residues.

The chain couples TRBV5-4 to TRBJ1-2; TRBD1 is a possible D gene (6 bases). V gave up 9 bases and J gave up 2 bases, with 17 bases separating them. The CDR3 consists of 14 residues. Germline CDR1 and CDR2: SGHNT and YYREEE (reference sequence). For the CDR3, the DNA is TGTGCCACCCGGTCATACAGGGAAAACTATGGCTACACCTTC. Protein sequence: CATRSYRENYGYTF. Together with reference TRBV5-4 and TRBJ1-2, the CDR3 gives the full variable domain: ETGVTQSPTHLIKTRGQQVTLRCSSQSGHNTVSWYQQALGQGPQFIFQYYREEENGRGNFPPRFSGLQFPNYSSELNVNALELDDSALYLCATRSYRENYGYTFGSGTRLTVV.

A word on this clone: This same CDR3 is encoded by further DNA sequences in the sample. V usage is TRBV5-1 and J usage is TRBJ1-1, with 9 positions matching TRBD1. Germline CDR1 SGHRS, CDR2 YFSETQ. The CDR3 consists of 14 residues. J lost 5 bases, V lost 2 bases, and 4 bases had no gene match. CDR3 DNA sequence: TGCGCCAGCAGCTTAGGGACAGGGAGGACTGAAGCTTTCTTT. Amino acid sequence: CASSLGTGRTEAFF.

This chain joins TRBV2 and TRBJ2-3, with D possibly matching TRBD2 (6 bases). V lost 1 base to trimming and J lost 0 bases, with 17 bases between them. Germline values: CDR1 SNHLY, CDR2 FYNNEI. There are 18 residues in the CDR3. The CDR3 DNA follows: TGTGCCAGCAGTGAAGACTTGCTCCGACTAGATAGCACAGATACGCAGTATTTT. It yields the protein CASSEDLLRLDSTDTQYF. The complete variable domain, with remaining parts taken from reference TRBV2 and TRBJ2-3, reads EPEVTQTPSHQVTQMGQEVILRCVPISNHLYFYWYRQILGQKVEFLVSFYNNEISEKSEIFDDQFSVERPDGSNFTLKIRSTKLEDSAMYFCASSEDLLRLDSTDTQYFGPGTRLTVL.

The CDR3 DNA sequence: TGTGCCATCAGTGAGTCGTTGTCAGCTGACTATGGCTACACCTTC. It encodes CAISESLSADYGYTF. This chain connects TRBV10-3 to TRBJ1-2; D is unresolved. V shed 0 bases and J shed 3 bases, with 11 bases lying between them. Germline assignment: CDR1 ENHRY and CDR2 SYGVKD. This CDR3 region has 15 residues.

The rearrangement uses TRBV10-3 and TRBJ1-1, with 7 bases identical to TRBD1. This CDR3 is built from 14 residues. Germline lookup yields CDR1 ENHRY and CDR2 SYGVKD. V shed 2 bases, J shed 5 bases, and the junction held 5 bases outside the gene matches. The CDR3 region has the DNA TGTGCCATCAGTGAGGGCAGGGGGGGAACTGAAGCTTTCTTT. As protein: CAISEGRGGTEAFF.

The V call is TRBV4-1, the J call TRBJ1-5; the D is unclear. V lost 0 bases and J 6 bases, leaving 12 bases between the germline ends. From germline, CDR1 is MGHRA and CDR2 YSYEKL. The CDR3 covers 15 residues. The DNA for the CDR3 is TGCGCCAGCAGCCAAGATGCGGAGTTGGGTCAGCCCCAGCATTTT. Amino acid sequence: CASSQDAELGQPQHF.

The rearrangement uses TRBV19 and TRBJ2-6; TRBD1 is a possible D gene (6 bases). CDR3 length equals 17 residues. Germline-derived CDR1 and CDR2 are LNHDA and SQIVND (reference sequence). V lost 5 bases, J lost 0 bases, and 14 bases lay in between. CDR3: CASSLRTANSGANVLTF. The CDR3 DNA sequence: TGTGCCAGTAGTCTACGGACAGCGAACTCTGGGGCCAACGTCCTGACTTTC.

This clone appeared a single time. The J gene is TRBJ2-7, the V gene TRBV28, with a tentative D call TRBD2 (7 bases). Trimming shortened V by 7 bases and J by 0 bases, and 16 bases separated the two germline ends. The V gene's germline CDR1 is MDHEN and CDR2 SYDVKM. The length of the CDR3 is 15 residues. The CDR3 is CASILGRGLSYEQYF. CDR3 sequence (DNA): TGTGCCAGCATCCTGGGGCGGGGGCTCTCCTACGAGCAGTACTTC.

J is TRBJ2-7 and V is TRBV7-3; D unclear. Trimming left V 5 bases short and J 2 bases short, with 13 bases between. This CDR3 is 14 amino acids long. Germline-derived CDR1 and CDR2 are SGHTA and FQGTGA. The CDR3 DNA reads TGTGCCAGCAGCCTAGGCCCTCCCCCCTACGAGCAGTACTTC. Amino acid sequence: CASSLGPPPYEQYF.

This chain links TRBV6-5 with TRBJ1-2; 8 nucleotides match TRBD1. The CDR3 spans 13 residues. The junction had 4 bases not matched to a gene; V was cut back by 6 bases and J by 4 bases. Germline V lookup: CDR1 MNHEY, CDR2 SVGAGI. The CDR3: CASSSGQGYGYTF. The CDR3 coding sequence is TGTGCCAGCAGCTCCGGACAGGGCTATGGCTACACCTTC.

This clone was seen a few times. This chain joins TRBV2 and TRBJ1-2; tentative D call: TRBD1 (5 bases). Trimming removed 3 bases from V and 3 bases from J, with 5 bases in between. The CDR3 consists of 12 residues. Germline CDR1 reads SNHLY; CDR2 reads FYNNEI. This CDR3 reads CASSETDYGYTF. CDR3 DNA: TGTGCCAGCAGTGAGACAGACTATGGCTACACCTTC.

This clone has just a few counts. The chain joins TRBV5-1 to TRBJ1-1; tentatively, D is TRBD1 (5 bases). This CDR3 spans 13 amino acids. Germline CDR1 reads SGHRS; CDR2 reads YFSETQ. The ends were cut back, 4 bases at V and 7 bases at J, with 14 bases in the middle. CDR3 DNA sequence: TGCGCCAGCAGCCGGGACCAAGAGGGTGAAGCTTTCTTT. Translation gives CASSRDQEGEAFF.

The chain recombines TRBV2 with TRBJ2-7; TRBD2 matches at 8 bases. This CDR3 has 15 amino acids. Germline values: CDR1 SNHLY, CDR2 FYNNEI. With 7 bases clipped from V and 0 bases from J, the junction kept 8 bases outside the gene matches. The CDR3 loop is CASTSPGGSSYEQYF. CDR3 bases: TGTGCCAGCACTTCCCCGGGAGGGAGCTCCTACGAGCAGTACTTC. The complete variable domain, with remaining parts taken from reference TRBV2 and TRBJ2-7, reads EPEVTQTPSHQVTQMGQEVILRCVPISNHLYFYWYRQILGQKVEFLVSFYNNEISEKSEIFDDQFSVERPDGSNFTLKIRSTKLEDSAMYFCASTSPGGSSYEQYFGPGTRLTVT.

The chain carries TRBV7-3 and TRBJ2-7; D is tentatively TRBD1 or TRBD2 (6 bases each). V lost 2 bases and J 3 bases, leaving 11 bases between the germline ends. This CDR3 is 14 amino acids long. Germline V gene sequence: CDR1 SGHTA, CDR2 FQGTGA. DNA of the CDR3: TGTGCCAGCAGCTTAGGGGGGCAAGGCTACGAGCAGTACTTC. As protein: CASSLGGQGYEQYF.

The genes are TRBV11-3 and TRBJ2-5; D is tentatively TRBD1 or TRBD2 (5 bases each). CDR1 SGHNT and CDR2 YENEEA come from the germline V gene. The CDR3 runs 15 residues. V was clipped by 1 base and J by 0 bases, with 9 bases between them. In DNA, the CDR3 is TGTGCCAGCAGCTTAGGAGGGGCAGACCAAGAGACCCAGTACTTC. Its protein is CASSLGGADQETQYF.

J is TRBJ2-4 and V is TRBV5-1; D is ambiguous. The V and J ends lost 8 bases and 8 bases respectively, with 20 bases between them. The germline gives CDR1 SGHRS, CDR2 YFSETQ. The CDR3 runs to 14 residues. CDR3: CASSDRQQQDIQYF. In DNA, the CDR3 is TGCGCCAGTTCGGACCGCCAACAACAAGACATTCAGTACTTC.